This T cell receptor (beta chain) was identified in a study of CD8+ T cells in alopecia areata. Following extraction, RNA underwent reverse transcription to cDNA, which served as the sequencing template. Measured with immunoSEQ multiplex PCR; TCRdb has only the in-frame clones, and not every one. Of about 280,000 clones listed, more than 45% are singletons. This clone was detected a few times. Germline V gene sequence: CDR1 MNHNS, CDR2 SASEGT. The CDR3 runs 15 residues. V was clipped by 0 bases and J by 6 bases, with 14 bases between them. As for treatment: oral pan-JAK inhibitor, 5-10 mg twice daily. The receptor was derived from a human donor with alopecia areata. The J gene is TRBJ1-2, the V gene TRBV6-1, with D perhaps matching TRBD1 (6 bases). Material: CD4+ T cells sorted from blood, obtained at week 24, from a patient treated with tofacitinib. The CDR3: CASSEAPGVENGYTF. The CDR3 nucleotides are TGTGCCAGCAGTGAAGCGCCAGGGGTTGAGAATGGCTACACCTTC.